This T cell receptor beta chain originates from a study of T cell responses to AZD1222 COVID-19 vaccine. The CDR3 runs 12 residues. V lost 5 bases, J lost 2 bases, and 4 bases lay in between. CDR1 SGHDT and CDR2 YYEEEE come from the germline V gene. This clone has just one count. Measured with immunoSEQ multiplex PCR; TCRdb has only the in-frame clones, and not every one. The sample records more than 85,000 clones, roughly 86% being singletons. The sample was peripheral blood, taken on day 0 of MenACWY control vaccination. The origin of this receptor is an adult in good health. The gene calls are TRBV5-6 and TRBJ2-2; D is uncertain. The CDR3 region is CASSPNTGELFF. CDR3 in DNA: TGTGCCAGCAGTCCAAACACCGGGGAGCTGTTTTTT.